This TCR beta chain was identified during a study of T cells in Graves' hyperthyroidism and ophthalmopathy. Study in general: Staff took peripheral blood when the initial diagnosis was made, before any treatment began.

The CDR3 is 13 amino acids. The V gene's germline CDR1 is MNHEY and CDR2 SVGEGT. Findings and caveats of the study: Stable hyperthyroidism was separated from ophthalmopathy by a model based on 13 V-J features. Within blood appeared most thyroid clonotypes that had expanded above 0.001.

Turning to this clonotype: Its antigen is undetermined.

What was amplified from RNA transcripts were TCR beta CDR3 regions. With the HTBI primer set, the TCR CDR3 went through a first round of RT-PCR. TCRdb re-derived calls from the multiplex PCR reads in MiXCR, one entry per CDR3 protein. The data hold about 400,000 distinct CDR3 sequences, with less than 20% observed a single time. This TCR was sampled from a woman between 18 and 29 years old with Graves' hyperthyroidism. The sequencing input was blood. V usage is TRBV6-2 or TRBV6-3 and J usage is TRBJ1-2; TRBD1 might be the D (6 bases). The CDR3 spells CVSRFRGAVGYTF. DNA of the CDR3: TGTGTCTCCCGGTTTCGGGGGGCAGTTGGCTACACCTTC.